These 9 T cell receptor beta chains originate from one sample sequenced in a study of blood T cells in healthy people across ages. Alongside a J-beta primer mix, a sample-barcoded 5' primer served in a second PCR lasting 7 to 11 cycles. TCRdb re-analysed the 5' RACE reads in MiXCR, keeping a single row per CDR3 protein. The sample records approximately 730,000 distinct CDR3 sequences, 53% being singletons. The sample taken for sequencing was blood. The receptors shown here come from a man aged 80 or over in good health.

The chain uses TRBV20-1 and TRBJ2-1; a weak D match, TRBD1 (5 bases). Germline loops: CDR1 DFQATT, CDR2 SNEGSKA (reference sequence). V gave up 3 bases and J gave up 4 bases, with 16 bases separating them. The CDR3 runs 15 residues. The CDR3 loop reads CSASLLGQGYNEQFF. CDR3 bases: TGCAGTGCTAGCCTCTTGGGGCAGGGTTACAATGAGCAGTTCTTC.

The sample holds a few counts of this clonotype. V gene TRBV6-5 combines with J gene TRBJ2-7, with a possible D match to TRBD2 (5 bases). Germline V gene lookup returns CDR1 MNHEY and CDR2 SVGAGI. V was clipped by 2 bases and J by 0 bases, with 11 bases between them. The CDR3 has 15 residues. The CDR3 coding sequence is TGTGCCAGCAGTTACGGGGTGGGGAGCTCCTACGAGCAGTACTTC. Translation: CASSYGVGSSYEQYF.

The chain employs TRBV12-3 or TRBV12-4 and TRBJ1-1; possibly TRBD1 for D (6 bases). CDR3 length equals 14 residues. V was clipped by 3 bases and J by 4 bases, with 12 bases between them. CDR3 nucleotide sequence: TGTGCCAGCAGTTTGAACAGGGTGAGCACTGAAGCTTTCTTT. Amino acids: CASSLNRVSTEAFF.

The CDR3 bases are TGCAGTGCCGCCTCCGGGACAGGGGTTTACTCTGGAAACACCATATATTTT. Its translation is CSAASGTGVYSGNTIYF. The V and J genes are TRBV20-1 and TRBJ1-3; TRBD1 matches 10 bases. This CDR3 contains 17 residues. J gave up 0 bases and V 6 bases, and 11 bases lay outside the gene matches. The V gene's germline CDR1 is DFQATT and CDR2 SNEGSKA (reference sequence).

The CDR3 DNA sequence: TGTGCCAGCAGTGACTGGCAGGGAGGGGAGCAGTACTTC. Its translation is CASSDWQGGEQYF. This chain links TRBV2 with TRBJ2-5; 7 bases are a match to TRBD2. Germline V lookup: CDR1 SNHLY, CDR2 FYNNEI. The V and J ends lost 3 bases and 11 bases, in that order; junction bases with no gene match: 9. The CDR3 sequence is 13 residues long.

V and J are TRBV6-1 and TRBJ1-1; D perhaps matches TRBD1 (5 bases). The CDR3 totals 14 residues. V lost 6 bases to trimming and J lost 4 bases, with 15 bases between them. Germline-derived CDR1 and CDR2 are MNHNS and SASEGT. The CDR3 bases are TGTGCCAGCAGGGGGGAAGGGTGGGGCACTGAAGCTTTCTTT. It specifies CASRGEGWGTEAFF.

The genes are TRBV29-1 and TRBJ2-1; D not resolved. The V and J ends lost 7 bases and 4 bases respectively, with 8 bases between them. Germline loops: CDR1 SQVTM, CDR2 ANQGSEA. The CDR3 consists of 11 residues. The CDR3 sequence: CSASIYNEQFF. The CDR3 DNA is TGCAGCGCTTCGATTTACAATGAGCAGTTCTTC.

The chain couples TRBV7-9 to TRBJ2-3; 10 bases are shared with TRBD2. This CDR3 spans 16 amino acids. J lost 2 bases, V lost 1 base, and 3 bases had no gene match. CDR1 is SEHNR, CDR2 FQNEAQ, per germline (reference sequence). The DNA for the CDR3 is TGTGCCAGCAGCTTAGTACTAGCGGGAATCACAGATACGCAGTATTTT. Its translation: CASSLVLAGITDTQYF.

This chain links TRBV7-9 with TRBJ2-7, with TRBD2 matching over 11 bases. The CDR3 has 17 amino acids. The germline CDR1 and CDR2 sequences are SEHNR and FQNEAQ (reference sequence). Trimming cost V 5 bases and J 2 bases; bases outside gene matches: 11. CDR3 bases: TGTGCCAGCAGCCCAGAGAGGCTAGCGGGAGGTCCCTACGAGCAGTACTTC. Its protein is CASSPERLAGGPYEQYF.